Following are 25 T cell receptor beta chains from one sample sequenced in a study of neurological immune-mediated disorders. TCRdb called the 5' RACE reads again in MiXCR, with one record for every CDR3 protein. The data contain about 16,000 distinct CDR3 sequences, about a fifth of them seen just once; the ten biggest clones take up about 23%. The sequencing input was PBMCs. The receptors were gathered from a man aged 50-60 years in good health.

The chain links TRBV6-6 to TRBJ2-7, with D unclear. The CDR3 length is 14 residues. The V gene's germline CDR1 is MNHNY and CDR2 SVGAGI (reference sequence). V dropped 7 bases and J dropped 7 bases, with 20 bases sitting between them. The CDR3 protein is CASTQVARRGEQYF. The CDR3 coding sequence is TGTGCCAGCACCCAGGTGGCGAGGCGAGGAGAGCAGTACTTC.

This clonotype was picked up many times. The chain recombines TRBV12-3 or TRBV12-4 with TRBJ1-2, with a possible D match to TRBD1 (5 bases). Trimming removed 6 bases from V and 8 bases from J, with 13 bases in between. This CDR3 has 12 amino acids. The CDR3 reads CASRWGVLGYTF. The CDR3 coding sequence is TGTGCCAGCAGATGGGGGGTATTGGGCTACACCTTC.

Relative to its sample, this clonotype is medium-sized. The chain links TRBV7-8 to TRBJ2-1; D possibly matches TRBD1 or TRBD2 (6 bases each). In germline, CDR1 is SGHVS, CDR2 FQNEAQ. The CDR3 sequence is 17 residues long. Trimming pared 5 bases from V and 8 bases from J, leaving 25 bases between. The CDR3 sequence is CASSPRLVSVPGDEQFF. CDR3 coding DNA: TGTGCCAGCAGCCCACGACTAGTATCGGTCCCAGGGGATGAGCAGTTCTTC.

CDR3 residues: CSARSLTGRVGNEQFF. DNA for the CDR3: TGCAGTGCTAGATCCCTCACAGGGCGAGTAGGGAATGAGCAGTTCTTC. The chain recombines TRBV20-1 with TRBJ2-1; D may be TRBD1 (6 bases). The CDR3 totals 16 residues. V was clipped by 2 bases and J by 7 bases, with 21 bases between them. Looked up from germline, CDR1 is DFQATT and CDR2 is SNEGSKA (reference sequence).

Many counts were recorded for this clonotype. J is TRBJ2-2 and V is TRBV5-5; TRBD1 aligns across 7 bases. The ends lost 3 bases at V and 0 bases at J; junction bases unmatched: 2. Germline CDR1 is SGHKS and CDR2 is YYEKEE (reference sequence). The CDR3 has 15 amino acids. The CDR3 loop reads CASSWGQTNTGELFF. In nucleotides, the CDR3 is TGTGCCAGCAGCTGGGGACAGACGAACACCGGGGAGCTGTTTTTT. The whole variable domain, remainder taken from reference TRBV5-5 and TRBJ2-2, is DAGVTQSPTHLIKTRGQQVTLRCSPISGHKSVSWYQQVLGQGPQFIFQYYEKEERGRGNFPDRFSARQFPNYSSELNVNALLLGDSALYLCASSWGQTNTGELFFGEGSRLTVL.

This clonotype has a count of ten or more. The chain links TRBV3-1 to TRBJ2-6, with 8 bases matching TRBD2. Germline V lookup: CDR1 LGHDT, CDR2 YNNKEL (reference sequence). Trimming took 1 base from V and 4 from J; bases not matched to a gene: 6. The CDR3 extends over 17 amino acids. CDR3 bases: TGTGCCAGCAGCCAAGGGTTAGCGGGAACGGGGGCCAACGTCCTGACTTTC. It codes for CASSQGLAGTGANVLTF.

This clonotype occurred many times. This chain connects TRBV29-1 to TRBJ2-1; 8 bases are a match to TRBD1. This CDR3 is built from 11 residues. Germline CDR1 is SQVTM and CDR2 is ANQGSEA. Trimming cost V 6 bases and J 9 bases; bases outside gene matches: 4. The CDR3 region has the DNA TGCAGCGTCAGGGGGCCTGGTGAGCAGTTCTTC. Its translation is CSVRGPGEQFF.

By its share, this clonotype is medium-sized. J is TRBJ2-7 and V is TRBV20-1, with D perhaps given as TRBD1 or TRBD2 (5 bases each). From germline, CDR1 is DFQATT and CDR2 SNEGSKA (reference sequence). The V gene lost 7 bases and the J gene lost 5 bases, with 15 bases spanning the gap. This CDR3 is 12 amino acids long. This chain's CDR3 is CSGPGPGHEQYF. The CDR3 bases are TGCAGTGGCCCGGGACCCGGACACGAGCAGTACTTC.

This clonotype was observed many times. V and J are TRBV10-3 and TRBJ2-5; TRBD1 matches at 9 bases. J lost 5 bases, V lost 2 bases, and 9 bases had no gene match. The CDR3 length is 16 residues. Germline V gene lookup returns CDR1 ENHRY and CDR2 SYGVKD. The CDR3 protein is CAISENNRGLGETQYF. CDR3 DNA sequence: TGTGCCATCAGTGAGAACAACAGGGGGCTCGGTGAGACCCAGTACTTC.

This clonotype was seen ten or more times. The chain links TRBV7-2 to TRBJ2-7; 7 positions agree with TRBD2. This CDR3 spans 14 amino acids. CDR1 is SGHTA and CDR2 is FQGNSA in the germline V gene. The V gene end was trimmed by 1 base and the J gene end by 6 bases; junction bases not matched to a gene: 6. Here the CDR3 DNA reads TGTGCCAGCAGCTTAGGGCTAGCGGTTACCGAGCAGTACTTC. Amino acid sequence: CASSLGLAVTEQYF.

In this sample, this clonotype turned up many times. The chain uses TRBV6-1 and TRBJ1-4; the D gene is possibly TRBD1 (5 bases). CDR3 length: 16 amino acids. V was cut by 2 bases and J by 4 bases, with 14 bases left in between. CDR1 MNHNS and CDR2 SASEGT come from the germline V gene. CDR3 bases: TGTGCCAGCAGTGAACCGGGGACGGTTAGTAATGAAAAACTGTTTTTT. This encodes CASSEPGTVSNEKLFF.

This chain connects TRBV12-3 or TRBV12-4 to TRBJ2-7, with 14 bases identical to TRBD2. The V and J ends lost 4 bases and 6 bases, in that order; junction bases with no gene match: 5. The CDR3 consists of 15 residues. In DNA, the CDR3 is TGTGCCAGCAGTTCGGGACTAGCGGGAGTAGGCGAGCAGTACTTC. Its protein product is CASSSGLAGVGEQYF.

The chain employs TRBV5-1 and TRBJ2-5; TRBD1 matches at 11 bases. Germline CDR1 reads SGHRS; CDR2 reads YFSETQ. This CDR3 region has 14 residues. V gave up 2 bases and J gave up 5 bases; unmatched junction bases: 2. The CDR3 reads CASSFRDRGETQYF. CDR3 coding DNA: TGCGCCAGCAGCTTTCGGGACAGGGGGGAGACCCAGTACTTC. Complete variable domain (other parts from reference TRBV5-1 and TRBJ2-5): KAGVTQTPRYLIKTRGQQVTLSCSPISGHRSVSWYQQTPGQGLQFLFEYFSETQRNKGNFPGRFSGRQFSNSRSEMNVSTLELGDSALYLCASSFRDRGETQYFGPGTRLLVL.

This clonotype is medium-sized by share. This chain uses TRBV6-2 or TRBV6-3 with TRBJ1-1, with D possibly being TRBD1 (6 bases). From germline, CDR1 is MNHEY and CDR2 SVGEGT. The V end lost 2 bases, the J end lost 5 bases, and 15 bases lay between the germline ends. The CDR3 spans 15 residues. This chain's CDR3 is CASSYTQGRRTEAFF. CDR3 bases: TGTGCCAGCAGTTACACTCAGGGGCGAAGGACTGAAGCTTTCTTT.

The rearrangement uses TRBV20-1 and TRBJ2-1; D is undetermined. Trimming shortened V by 3 bases and J by 6 bases, and 15 bases separated the two germline ends. This CDR3 is built from 14 residues. Looked up from germline, CDR1 is DFQATT and CDR2 is SNEGSKA (reference sequence). The CDR3 spells CSARGKGVLNEQFF. The CDR3 coding sequence is TGCAGTGCTAGGGGCAAAGGCGTCCTCAATGAGCAGTTCTTC.

This clonotype was picked up many times. The J gene is TRBJ2-3, the V gene TRBV7-2; D remains ambiguous. Germline lookup yields CDR1 SGHTA and CDR2 FQGNSA. Trimming cost V 2 bases and J 4 bases, with 10 bases left between them. The CDR3 runs to 14 residues. The CDR3 spells CASSLPSLSDTQYF. DNA for the CDR3: TGTGCCAGCAGCTTACCCAGCTTGTCAGATACGCAGTATTTT.

By share, this clonotype ranks as medium-sized. This sequence joins TRBV11-2 and TRBJ2-7; 8 bases are a match to TRBD1. The trim removed 5 bases at V and 13 bases at J, leaving 10 bases unmatched. The germline gives CDR1 SGHAT, CDR2 FQNNGV. The CDR3 sequence is 12 residues long. CDR3 sequence (DNA): TGTGCCAGCAGCCTAGGGACAGGACCCCATTACTTC. Its protein is CASSLGTGPHYF.

V is TRBV5-4 and J is TRBJ2-7; possible D gene TRBD2, 5 bases. V shed 1 base and J shed 3 bases, with 8 bases lying between them. The germline V gene has CDR1 SGHNT and CDR2 YYREEE (reference sequence). The CDR3 is made up of 13 amino acids. The CDR3 DNA follows: TGTGCCAGCAGCTTGCGCGAGGGCTACGAGCAGTACTTC. Amino acids: CASSLREGYEQYF.

This chain connects TRBV7-2 to TRBJ2-1; D is uncertain. V lost 5 bases and J lost 0, with 14 bases in between. Germline values: CDR1 SGHTA, CDR2 FQGNSA. The CDR3 runs to 16 residues. CDR3 sequence reads: CASSVLRSLSYNEQFF. For the CDR3, the DNA is TGTGCCAGCAGCGTATTAAGGTCCCTCTCCTACAATGAGCAGTTCTTC.

This clonotype came up many times. The V gene is TRBV6-5, the J gene TRBJ1-6, with a weak D call TRBD1 (5 bases). The CDR3 covers 14 residues. Germline V lookup: CDR1 MNHEY, CDR2 SVGAGI. V was pared by 4 bases and J by 7 bases, with 11 bases between. CDR3 sequence: CASSSRRGNSPLHF. The DNA of the CDR3 is TGTGCCAGCAGTTCAAGACGGGGGAATTCACCCCTCCACTTT.

Ten or more counts support this clonotype. The J gene is TRBJ2-7, the V gene TRBV20-1; 9 bases are a match to TRBD2. The V gene end was trimmed by 4 bases and the J gene end by 6 bases; junction bases not matched to a gene: 10. This CDR3 has 14 amino acids. The V gene's germline CDR1 is DFQATT and CDR2 SNEGSKA (reference sequence). Here the CDR3 DNA reads TGCAGTGCTAAGTGGGCTAGCGGGATTTCCGAGCAGTACTTC. Translation: CSAKWASGISEQYF.

This clonotype was recorded at least ten times. The CDR3 bases are TGCAGTGCTCTGGGACTCGGGGACACTGAAGCTTTCTTT. Its protein product is CSALGLGDTEAFF. The chain employs TRBV20-1 and TRBJ1-1, with D possibly TRBD1 on 5 matching bases. V lost 5 bases and J lost 3, with 13 bases in between. CDR1 DFQATT and CDR2 SNEGSKA come from the germline V gene (reference sequence). The CDR3 extends over 13 amino acids.

By share of the sample, this clonotype is large. The V gene is TRBV20-1, the J gene TRBJ2-5; the match to TRBD1 covers 9 bases. Germline V lookup: CDR1 DFQATT, CDR2 SNEGSKA (reference sequence). The V and J ends lost 4 bases and 3 bases, in that order; junction bases with no gene match: 6. This CDR3 spans 14 amino acids. The CDR3 DNA is TGCAGTGCTATGTTTCGGACAGGGGAAGAGACCCAGTACTTC. Its translation: CSAMFRTGEETQYF.

The chain uses TRBV12-3 or TRBV12-4 and TRBJ2-1; no clear D. Trimming removed 3 bases from V and 4 bases from J, with 13 bases in between. This CDR3 has 15 amino acids. CDR3 sequence (DNA): TGTGCCAGCAGTTTGGGCAGCAGACCTTACAATGAGCAGTTCTTC. Encoded protein: CASSLGSRPYNEQFF.

The chain employs TRBV4-1 and TRBJ2-5; D not resolved. Trimming left V 4 bases short and J 5 bases short, with 11 bases between. This CDR3 has 13 residues. Germline values: CDR1 MGHRA, CDR2 YSYEKL. The CDR3 DNA follows: TGCGCCAGCAGCCCGTACGATGGGGAGACCCAGTACTTC. As protein: CASSPYDGETQYF.